This entry lists 7 T cell receptor beta chains sequenced from one sample in a study of blood T cell repertoires in COVID-19. Only in-frame clones appear in the TCRdb table, and some are missing; sequencing was by immunoSEQ multiplex PCR. In the table there are around 100,000 clones, roughly 90% of which are singletons. The sequenced material came from peripheral blood. The receptors here all came from a woman of 80 years or more in a cohort sampled during active COVID-19.

The rearrangement links TRBV3-1 (or the pseudogene TRBV3-2) to TRBJ2-3, with 10 bases aligning to TRBD2. This CDR3 is built from 16 residues. Germline CDR1 reads LGHDT; CDR2 reads YNNKEL (reference sequence). V dropped 4 bases and J dropped 5; count of bases not matched to a gene: 9. The CDR3 sequence is CASSLLAGSSGDTQYF. The CDR3 nucleotides are TGTGCCAGCAGCCTACTAGCGGGGAGTTCCGGAGATACGCAGTATTTT.

The chain combines TRBV3-1 (or the pseudogene TRBV3-2) with TRBJ1-2, with 7 bases that match TRBD1. V trimming: 1 base; J trimming: 5 bases; junction bases outside the gene matches: 7. The CDR3 is 15 residues long. Germline CDR1 reads LGHDT; CDR2 reads YNNKEL (reference sequence). CDR3 sequence: CASSQGLQGGYGYTF. The CDR3, as DNA: TGTGCCAGCAGCCAAGGACTGCAGGGGGGATATGGCTACACCTTC.

The chain joins TRBV30 to TRBJ1-2; no firm D call. CDR1 and CDR2 from the germline V gene are GTSNPN and SVGIG (reference sequence). This CDR3 has 15 residues. Trimming removed 3 bases at V and 0 bases at J, with 14 bases between. The CDR3 is CAWRAGSGANYGYTF. CDR3 sequence (DNA): TGTGCCTGGAGGGCGGGTTCGGGAGCTAACTATGGCTACACCTTC.

The chain couples TRBV3-1 (or the pseudogene TRBV3-2) to TRBJ2-7; 8 bases map to TRBD1. The CDR3 has 15 residues. V shed 2 bases, J shed 9 bases, and the junction held 12 bases outside the gene matches. Germline CDR1 LGHDT, CDR2 YNNKEL (reference sequence). The CDR3, as DNA: TGTGCCAGCAGCCAATCCTACGGACAGGGTACGATGCAGTACTTC. Translation: CASSQSYGQGTMQYF.

The V call is TRBV18, the J call TRBJ1-1, with a possible D match to TRBD1 (5 bases). CDR1 is KGHSH and CDR2 is LQKENI in the germline V gene. The CDR3 has 13 amino acids. Trimming removed 4 bases at V and 11 bases at J, with 17 bases between. This CDR3 is CASSRIAEEGAFF. The CDR3, as DNA: TGTGCCAGCTCACGAATTGCGGAGGAGGGGGCTTTCTTT.

This chain connects TRBV14 to TRBJ2-1, with 14 positions matching TRBD2. The junction had 0 bases not matched to a gene; V was cut back by 4 bases and J by 7 bases. Germline CDR1 and CDR2: SGHDN and FVKESK. The CDR3 is made up of 14 amino acids. Here the CDR3 reads CASSRTSGRNEQFF. DNA of the CDR3: TGTGCCAGCAGCCGGACTAGCGGGAGGAATGAGCAGTTCTTC.

The chain has TRBV12-3 or TRBV12-4 and TRBJ2-5; D gene uncertain. Trimming removed 5 bases at V and 5 bases at J, with 6 bases between. This CDR3 comprises 11 residues. The CDR3 region is CASSVMETQYF. CDR3 sequence (DNA): TGTGCCAGCAGTGTAATGGAGACCCAGTACTTC.